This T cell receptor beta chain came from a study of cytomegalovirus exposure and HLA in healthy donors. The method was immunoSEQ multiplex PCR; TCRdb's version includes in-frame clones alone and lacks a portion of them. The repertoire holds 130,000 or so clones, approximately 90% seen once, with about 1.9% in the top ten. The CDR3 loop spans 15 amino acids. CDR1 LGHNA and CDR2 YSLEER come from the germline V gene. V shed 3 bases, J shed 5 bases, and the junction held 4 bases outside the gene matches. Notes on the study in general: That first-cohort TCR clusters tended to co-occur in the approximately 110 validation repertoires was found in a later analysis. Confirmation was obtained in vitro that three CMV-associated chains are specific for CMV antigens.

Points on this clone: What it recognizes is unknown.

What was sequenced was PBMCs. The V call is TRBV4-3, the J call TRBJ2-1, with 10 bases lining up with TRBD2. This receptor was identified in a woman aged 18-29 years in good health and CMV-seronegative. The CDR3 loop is CASSQGLAYHNEQFF. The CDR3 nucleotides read TGCGCCAGCAGCCAGGGACTAGCGTACCACAATGAGCAGTTCTTC.